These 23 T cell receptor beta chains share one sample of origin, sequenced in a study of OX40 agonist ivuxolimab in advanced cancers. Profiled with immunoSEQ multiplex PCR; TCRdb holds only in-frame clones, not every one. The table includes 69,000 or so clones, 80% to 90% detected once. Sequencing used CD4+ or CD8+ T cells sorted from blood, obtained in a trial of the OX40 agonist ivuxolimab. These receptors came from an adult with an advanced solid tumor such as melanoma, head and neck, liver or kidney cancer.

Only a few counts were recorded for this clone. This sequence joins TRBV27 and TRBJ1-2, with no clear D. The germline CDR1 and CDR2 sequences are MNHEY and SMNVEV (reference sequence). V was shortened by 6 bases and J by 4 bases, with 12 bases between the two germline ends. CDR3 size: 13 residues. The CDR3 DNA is TGTGCCAGCAGACCGGCAGGCAGCTATGGCTACACCTTC. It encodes CASRPAGSYGYTF.

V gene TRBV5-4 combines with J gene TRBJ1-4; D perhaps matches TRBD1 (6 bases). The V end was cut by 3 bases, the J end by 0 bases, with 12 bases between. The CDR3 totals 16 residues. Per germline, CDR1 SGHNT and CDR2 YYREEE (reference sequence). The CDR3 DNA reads TGTGCCAGCAGCTGGGGGACACATGCAACTAATGAAAAACTGTTTTTT. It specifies CASSWGTHATNEKLFF.

The CDR3 spells CASSLARGNLETQYF. For the CDR3, the DNA is TGCGCCAGCAGCTTGGCCAGGGGGAATTTAGAGACCCAGTACTTC. V and J are TRBV5-1 and TRBJ2-5, with 7 bases lining up with TRBD1. V dropped 0 bases and J dropped 4; count of bases not matched to a gene: 6. This CDR3 has 15 residues. The germline gives CDR1 SGHRS, CDR2 YFSETQ.

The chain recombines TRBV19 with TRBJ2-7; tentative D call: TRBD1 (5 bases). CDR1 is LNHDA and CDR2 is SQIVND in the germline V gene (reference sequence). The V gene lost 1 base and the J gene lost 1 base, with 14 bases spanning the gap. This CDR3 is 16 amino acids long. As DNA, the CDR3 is TGTGCCAGTAGTATAGGCGCCACAAAGGGGTCCTACGAGCAGTACTTC. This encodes CASSIGATKGSYEQYF.

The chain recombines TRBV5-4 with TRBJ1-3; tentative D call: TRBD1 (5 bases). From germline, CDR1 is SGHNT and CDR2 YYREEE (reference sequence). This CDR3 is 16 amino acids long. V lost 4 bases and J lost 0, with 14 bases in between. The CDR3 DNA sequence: TGTGCCAGCAGCCCTACAGGATTTAACTCTGGAAACACCATATATTTT. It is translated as CASSPTGFNSGNTIYF.

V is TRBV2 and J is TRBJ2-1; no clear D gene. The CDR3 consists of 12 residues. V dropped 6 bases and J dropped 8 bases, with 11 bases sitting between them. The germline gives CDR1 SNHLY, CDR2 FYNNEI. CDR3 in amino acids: CASSDYRYEQFF. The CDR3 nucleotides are TGTGCCAGCAGCGATTATAGGTATGAGCAGTTCTTC.

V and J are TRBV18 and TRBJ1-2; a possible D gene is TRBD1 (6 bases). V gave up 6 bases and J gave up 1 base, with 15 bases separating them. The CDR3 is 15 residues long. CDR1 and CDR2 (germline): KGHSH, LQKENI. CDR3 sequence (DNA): TGTGCCAGCTCCCTGGCGGACAGTTTTAACTATGGCTACACCTTC. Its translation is CASSLADSFNYGYTF.

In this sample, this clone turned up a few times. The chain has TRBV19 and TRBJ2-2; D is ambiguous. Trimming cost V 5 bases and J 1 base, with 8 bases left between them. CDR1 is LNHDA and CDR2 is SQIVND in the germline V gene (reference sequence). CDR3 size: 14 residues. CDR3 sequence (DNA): TGTGCCAGTAGTTTACGGTTGAACACCGGGGAGCTGTTTTTT. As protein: CASSLRLNTGELFF.

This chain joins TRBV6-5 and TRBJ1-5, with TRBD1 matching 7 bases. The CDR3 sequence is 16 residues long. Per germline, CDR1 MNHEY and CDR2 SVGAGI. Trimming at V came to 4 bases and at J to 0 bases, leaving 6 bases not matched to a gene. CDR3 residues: CASSLTGDGSNQPQHF. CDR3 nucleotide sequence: TGTGCCAGCAGTTTAACAGGGGATGGTAGCAATCAGCCCCAGCATTTT.

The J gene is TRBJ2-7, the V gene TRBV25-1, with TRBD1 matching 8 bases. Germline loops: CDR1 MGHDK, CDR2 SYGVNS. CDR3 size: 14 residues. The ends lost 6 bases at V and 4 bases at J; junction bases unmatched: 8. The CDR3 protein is CASSHSGTGYEQYF. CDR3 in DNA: TGTGCCAGCAGCCATTCTGGGACAGGATACGAGCAGTACTTC.

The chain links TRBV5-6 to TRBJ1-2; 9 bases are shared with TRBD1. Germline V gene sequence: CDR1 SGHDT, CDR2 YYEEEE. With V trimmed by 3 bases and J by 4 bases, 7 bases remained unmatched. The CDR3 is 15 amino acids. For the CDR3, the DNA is TGTGCCAGCAGCTCTCCGGGACAGGGAGTCTATGGCTACACCTTC. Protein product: CASSSPGQGVYGYTF.

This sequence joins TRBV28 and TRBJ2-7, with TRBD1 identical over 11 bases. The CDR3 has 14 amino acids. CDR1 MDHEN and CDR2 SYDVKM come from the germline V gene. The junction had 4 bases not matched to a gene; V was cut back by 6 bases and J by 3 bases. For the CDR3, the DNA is TGTGCCAGCAGCCTCGGGACAGGGGGCTACGAGCAGTACTTC. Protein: CASSLGTGGYEQYF.

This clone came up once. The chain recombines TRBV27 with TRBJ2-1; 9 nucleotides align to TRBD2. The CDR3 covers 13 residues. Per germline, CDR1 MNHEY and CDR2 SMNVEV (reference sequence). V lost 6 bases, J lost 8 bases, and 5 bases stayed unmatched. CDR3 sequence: CASSGLASDEQFF. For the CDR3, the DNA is TGTGCCAGCAGCGGACTAGCGAGCGATGAGCAGTTCTTC.

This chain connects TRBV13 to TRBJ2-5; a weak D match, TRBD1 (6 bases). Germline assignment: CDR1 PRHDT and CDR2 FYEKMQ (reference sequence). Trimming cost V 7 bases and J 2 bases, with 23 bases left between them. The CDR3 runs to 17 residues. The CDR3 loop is CASTSSGQFTEQETQYF. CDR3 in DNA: TGTGCCAGCACCTCCTCAGGACAGTTCACCGAGCAAGAGACCCAGTACTTC.

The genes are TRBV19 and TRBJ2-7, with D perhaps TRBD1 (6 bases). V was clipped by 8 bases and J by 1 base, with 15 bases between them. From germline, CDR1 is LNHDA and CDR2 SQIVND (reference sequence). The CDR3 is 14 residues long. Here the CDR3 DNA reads TGTGCCAGTTCAGTACAGGGTTCATCCTACGAGCAGTACTTC. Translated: CASSVQGSSYEQYF.

CDR3 DNA sequence: TGTGCCAGCAGCTCCCCAACAGGGCAGCCCCAGCATTTT. Translation gives CASSSPTGQPQHF. The V call is TRBV7-9, the J call TRBJ1-5; D might be TRBD1 (6 bases). Germline CDR1 and CDR2: SEHNR and FQNEAQ (reference sequence). The CDR3 extends over 13 amino acids. Trimming shortened V by 4 bases and J by 7 bases, and 11 bases separated the two germline ends.

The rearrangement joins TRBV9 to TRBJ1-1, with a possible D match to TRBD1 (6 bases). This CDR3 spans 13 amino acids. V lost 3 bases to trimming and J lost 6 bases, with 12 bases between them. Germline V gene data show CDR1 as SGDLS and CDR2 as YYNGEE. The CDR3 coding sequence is TGTGCCAGCAGCGCCCCGACAGGTTCTGAAGCTTTCTTT. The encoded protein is CASSAPTGSEAFF.

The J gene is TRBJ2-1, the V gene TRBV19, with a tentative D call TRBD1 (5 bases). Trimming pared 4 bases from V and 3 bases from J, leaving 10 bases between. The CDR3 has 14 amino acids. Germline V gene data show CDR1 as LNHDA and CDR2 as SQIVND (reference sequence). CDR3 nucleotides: TGTGCCAGTAGTAGGGGCGCCCACTACAATGAGCAGTTCTTC. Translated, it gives CASSRGAHYNEQFF.

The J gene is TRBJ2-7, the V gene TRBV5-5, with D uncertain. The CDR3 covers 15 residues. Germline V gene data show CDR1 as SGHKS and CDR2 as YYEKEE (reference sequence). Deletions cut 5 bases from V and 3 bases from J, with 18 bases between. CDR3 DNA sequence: TGTGCCAGCAGTTTCAGAGGCGGCGAGTACTACGAGCAGTACTTC. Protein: CASSFRGGEYYEQYF.

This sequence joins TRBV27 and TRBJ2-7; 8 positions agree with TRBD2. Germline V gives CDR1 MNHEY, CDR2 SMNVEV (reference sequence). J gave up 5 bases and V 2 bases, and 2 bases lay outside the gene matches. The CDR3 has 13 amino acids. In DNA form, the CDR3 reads TGTGCCAGCAGTTTAGGACTAGCCCACGAGCAGTACTTC. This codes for CASSLGLAHEQYF.

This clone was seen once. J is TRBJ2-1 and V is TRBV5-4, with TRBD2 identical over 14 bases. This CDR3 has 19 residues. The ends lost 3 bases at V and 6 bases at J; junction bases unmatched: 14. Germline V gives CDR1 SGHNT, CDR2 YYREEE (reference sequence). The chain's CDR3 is CASSSDPGLAGEVGNEQFF. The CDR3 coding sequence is TGTGCCAGCAGCTCCGACCCGGGACTAGCGGGAGAAGTAGGCAATGAGCAGTTCTTC. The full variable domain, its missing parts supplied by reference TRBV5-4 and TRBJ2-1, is ETGVTQSPTHLIKTRGQQVTLRCSSQSGHNTVSWYQQALGQGPQFIFQYYREEENGRGNFPPRFSGLQFPNYSSELNVNALELDDSALYLCASSSDPGLAGEVGNEQFFGPGTRLTVL.

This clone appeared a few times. As DNA, the CDR3 is TGTGCCAGCTCGCCTTTAGCGGGTGTTGGGAACACTGAAGCTTTCTTT. Encoded protein: CASSPLAGVGNTEAFF. This rearrangement joins TRBV18 to TRBJ1-1; D ambiguous. The CDR3 is 16 amino acids. Germline-derived CDR1 and CDR2 are KGHSH and LQKENI. The germline V and J ends were trimmed by 6 bases and 1 base, with 18 bases remaining between them.

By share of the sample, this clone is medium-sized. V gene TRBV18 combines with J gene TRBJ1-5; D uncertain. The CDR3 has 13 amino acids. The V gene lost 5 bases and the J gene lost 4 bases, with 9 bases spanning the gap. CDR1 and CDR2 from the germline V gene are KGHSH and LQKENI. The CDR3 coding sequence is TGTGCCAGCTCAGAGTACCAGAATCAGCCCCAGCATTTT. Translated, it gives CASSEYQNQPQHF.